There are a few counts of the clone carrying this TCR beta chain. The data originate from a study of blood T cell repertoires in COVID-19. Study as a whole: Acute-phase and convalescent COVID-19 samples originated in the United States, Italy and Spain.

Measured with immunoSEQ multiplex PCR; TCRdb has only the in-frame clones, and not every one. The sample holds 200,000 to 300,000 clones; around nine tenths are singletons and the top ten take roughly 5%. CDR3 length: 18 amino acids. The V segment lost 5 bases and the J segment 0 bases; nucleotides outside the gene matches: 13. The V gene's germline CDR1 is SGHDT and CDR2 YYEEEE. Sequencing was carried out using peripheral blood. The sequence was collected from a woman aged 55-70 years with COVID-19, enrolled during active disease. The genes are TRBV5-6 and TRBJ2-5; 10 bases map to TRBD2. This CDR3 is CASSSFPAGLADQETQYF. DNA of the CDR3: TGTGCCAGCAGTTCCTTCCCGGCAGGACTAGCGGACCAAGAGACCCAGTACTTC.